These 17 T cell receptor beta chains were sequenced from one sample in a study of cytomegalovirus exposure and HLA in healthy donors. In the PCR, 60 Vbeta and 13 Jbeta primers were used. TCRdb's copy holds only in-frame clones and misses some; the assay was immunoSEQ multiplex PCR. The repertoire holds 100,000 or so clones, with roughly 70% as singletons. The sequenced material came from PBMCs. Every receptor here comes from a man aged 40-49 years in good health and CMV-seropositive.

The chain's CDR3 is CATSRDRGGPETQYF. CDR3 DNA sequence: TGTGCCACCAGCAGAGATCGCGGGGGCCCAGAGACCCAGTACTTC. The chain has TRBV15 and TRBJ2-5; TRBD2 might be the D (7 bases). The CDR3 runs 15 residues. Trimming removed 0 bases at V and 4 bases at J, with 12 bases between. Germline CDR1 is LNHNV and CDR2 is YYDKDF (reference sequence).

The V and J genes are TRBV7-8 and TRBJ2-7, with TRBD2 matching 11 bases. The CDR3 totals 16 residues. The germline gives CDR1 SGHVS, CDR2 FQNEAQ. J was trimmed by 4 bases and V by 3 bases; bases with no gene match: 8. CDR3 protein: CASSFDHGLAGYEQYV. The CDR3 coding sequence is TGTGCCAGCAGCTTCGACCACGGACTAGCGGGTTACGAGCAGTACGTC.

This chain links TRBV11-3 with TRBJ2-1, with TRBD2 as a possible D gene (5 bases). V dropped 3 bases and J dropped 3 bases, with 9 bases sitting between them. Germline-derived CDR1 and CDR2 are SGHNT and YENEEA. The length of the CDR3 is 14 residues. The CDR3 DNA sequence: TGTGCCAGCAGCTTTGGCGGGCGCTACAATGAGCAGTTCTTC. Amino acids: CASSFGGRYNEQFF.

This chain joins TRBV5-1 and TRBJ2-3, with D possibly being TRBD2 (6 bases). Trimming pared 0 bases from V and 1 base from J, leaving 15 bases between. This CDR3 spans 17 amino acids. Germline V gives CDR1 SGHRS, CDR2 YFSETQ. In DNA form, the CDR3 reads TGCGCCAGCAGCTTGGAAAGAGGAGCTAGCGGCACAGATACGCAGTATTTT. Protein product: CASSLERGASGTDTQYF.

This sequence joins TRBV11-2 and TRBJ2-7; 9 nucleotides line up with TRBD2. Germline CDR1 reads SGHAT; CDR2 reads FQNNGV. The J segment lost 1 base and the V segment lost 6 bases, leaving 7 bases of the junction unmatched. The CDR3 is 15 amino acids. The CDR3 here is CASRPTSGRSYEQYF. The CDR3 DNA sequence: TGTGCCAGCAGGCCAACTAGCGGGCGATCCTACGAGCAGTACTTC.

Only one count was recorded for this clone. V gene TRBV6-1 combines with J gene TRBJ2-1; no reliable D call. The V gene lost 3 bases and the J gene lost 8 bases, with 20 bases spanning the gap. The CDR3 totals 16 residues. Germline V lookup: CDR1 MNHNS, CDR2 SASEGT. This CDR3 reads CASSDFSGAFHYEQFF. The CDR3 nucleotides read TGTGCCAGCAGTGATTTTTCCGGAGCGTTTCATTATGAGCAGTTCTTC.

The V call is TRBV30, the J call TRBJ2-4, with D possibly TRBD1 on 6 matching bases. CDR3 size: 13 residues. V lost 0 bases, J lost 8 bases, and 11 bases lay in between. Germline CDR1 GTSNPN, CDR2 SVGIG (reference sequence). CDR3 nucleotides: TGTGCCTGGAGTGTCATGGACAGAGACATTCAGTACTTC. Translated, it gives CAWSVMDRDIQYF.

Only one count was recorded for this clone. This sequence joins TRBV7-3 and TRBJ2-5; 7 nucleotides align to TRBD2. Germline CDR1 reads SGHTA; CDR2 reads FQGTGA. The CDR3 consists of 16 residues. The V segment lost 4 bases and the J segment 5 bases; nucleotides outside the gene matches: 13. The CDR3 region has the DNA TGTGCCAGCAGCTCAGCGGGGACTGCCGGGATTGAGACCCAGTACTTC. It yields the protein CASSSAGTAGIETQYF.

The CDR3 spells CASSLFFGAEAFF. The CDR3 region has the DNA TGTGCCAGCAGCTTATTCTTTGGAGCTGAAGCTTTCTTT. The chain links TRBV7-3 to TRBJ1-1; D not certain. V lost 2 bases, J lost 6 bases, and 10 bases lay in between. The V gene's germline CDR1 is SGHTA and CDR2 FQGTGA. This CDR3 is 13 amino acids long.

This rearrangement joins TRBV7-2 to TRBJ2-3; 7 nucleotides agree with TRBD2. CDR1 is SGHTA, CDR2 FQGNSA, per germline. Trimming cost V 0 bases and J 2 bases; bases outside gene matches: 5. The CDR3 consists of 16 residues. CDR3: CASSLAVTSFTDTQYF. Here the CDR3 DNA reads TGTGCCAGCAGCTTAGCTGTGACTAGCTTCACAGATACGCAGTATTTT. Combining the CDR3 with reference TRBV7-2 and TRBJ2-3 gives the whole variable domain GAGVSQSPSNKVTEKGKDVELRCDPISGHTALYWYRQSLGQGLEFLIYFQGNSAPDKSGLPSDRFSAERTGGSVSTLTIQRTQQEDSAVYLCASSLAVTSFTDTQYFGPGTRLTVL.

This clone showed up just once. The CDR3 DNA follows: TGTGCCAGCAGACGGAATCGGGACACTGAAGCTTTCTTT. Amino acids: CASRRNRDTEAFF. The chain recombines TRBV6-5 with TRBJ1-1; no reliable D call. CDR3 length equals 13 residues. Per germline, CDR1 MNHEY and CDR2 SVGAGI. V was shortened by 6 bases and J by 3 bases, with 11 bases between the two germline ends.

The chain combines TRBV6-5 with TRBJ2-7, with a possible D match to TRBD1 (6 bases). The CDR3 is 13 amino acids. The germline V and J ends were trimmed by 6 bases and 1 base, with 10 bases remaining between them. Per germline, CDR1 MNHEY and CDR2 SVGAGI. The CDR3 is CASSPDSSYEQYF. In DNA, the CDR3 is TGTGCCAGCAGCCCGGACAGTTCCTACGAGCAGTACTTC.

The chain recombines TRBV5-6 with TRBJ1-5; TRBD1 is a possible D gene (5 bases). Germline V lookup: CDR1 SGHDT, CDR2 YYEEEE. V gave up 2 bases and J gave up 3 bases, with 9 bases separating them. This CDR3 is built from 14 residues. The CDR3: CASSFTGTNQPQHF. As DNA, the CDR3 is TGTGCCAGCAGCTTTACAGGTACCAATCAGCCCCAGCATTTT.

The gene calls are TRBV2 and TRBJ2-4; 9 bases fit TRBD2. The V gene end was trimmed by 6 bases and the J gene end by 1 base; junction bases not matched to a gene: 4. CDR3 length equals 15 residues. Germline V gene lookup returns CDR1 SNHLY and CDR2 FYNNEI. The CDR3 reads CASRRTSVAKNIQYF. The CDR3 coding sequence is TGTGCCAGCAGGAGGACTAGCGTCGCCAAAAACATTCAGTACTTC.

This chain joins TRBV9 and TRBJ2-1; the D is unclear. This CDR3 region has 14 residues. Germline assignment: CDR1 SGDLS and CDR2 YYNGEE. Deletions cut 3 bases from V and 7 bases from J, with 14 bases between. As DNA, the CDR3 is TGTGCCAGCAGCGGCCCGCGAGGAGCGAATGAGCAGTTCTTC. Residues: CASSGPRGANEQFF. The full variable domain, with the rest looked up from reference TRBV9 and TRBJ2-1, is DSGVTQTPKHLITATGQRVTLRCSPRSGDLSVYWYQQSLDQGLQFLIQYYNGEERAKGNILERFSAQQFPDLHSELNLSSLELGDSALYFCASSGPRGANEQFFGPGTRLTVL.

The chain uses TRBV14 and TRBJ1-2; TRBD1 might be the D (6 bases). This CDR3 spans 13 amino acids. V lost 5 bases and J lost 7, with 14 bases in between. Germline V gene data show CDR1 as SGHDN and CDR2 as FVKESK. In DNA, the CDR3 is TGTGCCAGCAGCTACACAGGGTTCGGTGGCTACACCTTC. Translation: CASSYTGFGGYTF.

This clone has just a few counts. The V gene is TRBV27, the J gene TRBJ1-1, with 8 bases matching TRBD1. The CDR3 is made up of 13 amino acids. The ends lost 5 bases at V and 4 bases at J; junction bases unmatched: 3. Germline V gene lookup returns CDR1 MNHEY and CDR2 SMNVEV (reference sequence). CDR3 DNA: TGTGCCAGCAGTCACAGGGGGACCACTGAAGCTTTCTTT. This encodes CASSHRGTTEAFF.